The 11 T cell receptor beta chains in this list originate from one sample, sequenced in a study of blood T cell repertoires in COVID-19. TCRdb's table, derived via immunoSEQ multiplex PCR, lists solely in-frame clones and lacks some. Of 300,000 or so clones listed, about nine tenths are singletons. Sequenced sample: peripheral blood. Every receptor here comes from a man in his fifties or sixties with active or convalescent COVID-19.

The J gene is TRBJ1-1, the V gene TRBV2, with 7 bases fitting TRBD1. Germline CDR1 reads SNHLY; CDR2 reads FYNNEI. CDR3 length equals 13 residues. The trim removed 4 bases at V and 5 bases at J, leaving 4 bases unmatched. CDR3 DNA sequence: TGTGCCAGCAGTGCCGACAGGGAGACTGAAGCTTTCTTT. Translating it yields CASSADRETEAFF.

The chain joins TRBV6-6 to TRBJ1-3; D remains unclear. The CDR3 length is 16 residues. Deletions cut 2 bases from V and 0 bases from J, with 11 bases between. Per the germline V gene, CDR1 is MNHNY and CDR2 is SVGAGI (reference sequence). CDR3 DNA sequence: TGTGCCAGCAGTTACCCGGGGTCCTACTCTGGAAACACCATATATTTT. This sequence encodes CASSYPGSYSGNTIYF.

This chain connects TRBV18 to TRBJ2-3, with D perhaps TRBD2 (5 bases). Germline-derived CDR1 and CDR2 are KGHSH and LQKENI. Trimming stripped 3 bases from V and 6 bases from J, with 10 bases between. This CDR3 contains 13 residues. The CDR3, as DNA: TGTGCCAGCTCACCGGGAGCTGCGGATACGCAGTATTTT. Encoded protein: CASSPGAADTQYF.

The chain recombines TRBV9 with TRBJ1-4, with TRBD1 matching over 7 bases. CDR3 length equals 16 residues. The V gene's germline CDR1 is SGDLS and CDR2 YYNGEE. Trimming removed 0 bases from V and 7 bases from J; junction bases left unmatched: 9. CDR3: CASSVAEGASAEKLFF. The CDR3 DNA follows: TGTGCCAGCAGCGTAGCTGAGGGGGCCTCCGCTGAAAAACTGTTTTTT.

The rearrangement joins TRBV19 to TRBJ1-2; D ambiguous. V was cut by 5 bases and J by 4 bases, with 17 bases left in between. The CDR3 extends over 15 amino acids. The germline gives CDR1 LNHDA, CDR2 SQIVND (reference sequence). This CDR3 reads CASSLRVDGRYGYTF. In nucleotides, the CDR3 is TGTGCCAGTAGTCTCCGGGTTGACGGTCGCTATGGCTACACCTTC.

This chain uses TRBV27 with TRBJ2-7; weak D call: TRBD2 (5 bases). The CDR3 covers 14 residues. V lost 2 bases and J lost 7, with 15 bases in between. In germline, CDR1 is MNHEY, CDR2 SMNVEV (reference sequence). The CDR3 is CASSLASPPSEQYF. The CDR3 DNA follows: TGTGCCAGCAGTTTAGCTAGCCCTCCCAGTGAGCAGTACTTC.

The chain employs TRBV6-2 or TRBV6-3 and TRBJ2-5; TRBD2 aligns across 8 bases. Germline loops: CDR1 MNHEY, CDR2 SVGEGT. There are 19 residues in the CDR3. The V segment lost 2 bases and the J segment 5 bases; nucleotides outside the gene matches: 19. The CDR3 bases are TGTGCCAGCAGTTACCCACGGGTTTGGCGGGGGGACGAAGGGGAGACCCAGTACTTC. This sequence encodes CASSYPRVWRGDEGETQYF.

The chain links TRBV19 to TRBJ1-2; TRBD1 matches at 7 bases. Per the germline V gene, CDR1 is LNHDA and CDR2 is SQIVND (reference sequence). With V trimmed by 6 bases and J by 4 bases, 8 bases remained unmatched. The CDR3 has 14 residues. CDR3 loop: CASSPRGAVYGYTF. The CDR3 DNA reads TGTGCCAGTAGCCCCAGGGGGGCTGTCTATGGCTACACCTTC.

V is TRBV5-6 and J is TRBJ2-7, with 7 bases identical to TRBD2. The CDR3 has 14 residues. CDR1 is SGHDT, CDR2 YYEEEE, per germline. V was pared by 0 bases and J by 2 bases, with 2 bases of the junction left unmatched. CDR3 amino acids: CASSLGLATYEQYF. CDR3 in DNA: TGTGCCAGCAGCTTGGGACTAGCCACCTACGAGCAGTACTTC.

The rearrangement joins TRBV5-6 to TRBJ1-4, with D perhaps TRBD1 (6 bases). V lost 4 bases, J lost 8 bases, and 15 bases lay in between. CDR1 is SGHDT and CDR2 is YYEEEE in the germline V gene. This CDR3 has 14 residues. The CDR3 coding sequence is TGTGCCAGCAGCAATCGACAGGTTGGGGAAAAACTGTTTTTT. Translated, it gives CASSNRQVGEKLFF.

The rearrangement joins TRBV2 to TRBJ2-2; no clear D. The CDR3 runs 14 residues. Per the germline V gene, CDR1 is SNHLY and CDR2 is FYNNEI. Trimming cost V 5 bases and J 1 base, with 8 bases left between them. In DNA form, the CDR3 reads TGTGCCAGCAGTTTCCGACAGAACACCGGGGAGCTGTTTTTT. This codes for CASSFRQNTGELFF.